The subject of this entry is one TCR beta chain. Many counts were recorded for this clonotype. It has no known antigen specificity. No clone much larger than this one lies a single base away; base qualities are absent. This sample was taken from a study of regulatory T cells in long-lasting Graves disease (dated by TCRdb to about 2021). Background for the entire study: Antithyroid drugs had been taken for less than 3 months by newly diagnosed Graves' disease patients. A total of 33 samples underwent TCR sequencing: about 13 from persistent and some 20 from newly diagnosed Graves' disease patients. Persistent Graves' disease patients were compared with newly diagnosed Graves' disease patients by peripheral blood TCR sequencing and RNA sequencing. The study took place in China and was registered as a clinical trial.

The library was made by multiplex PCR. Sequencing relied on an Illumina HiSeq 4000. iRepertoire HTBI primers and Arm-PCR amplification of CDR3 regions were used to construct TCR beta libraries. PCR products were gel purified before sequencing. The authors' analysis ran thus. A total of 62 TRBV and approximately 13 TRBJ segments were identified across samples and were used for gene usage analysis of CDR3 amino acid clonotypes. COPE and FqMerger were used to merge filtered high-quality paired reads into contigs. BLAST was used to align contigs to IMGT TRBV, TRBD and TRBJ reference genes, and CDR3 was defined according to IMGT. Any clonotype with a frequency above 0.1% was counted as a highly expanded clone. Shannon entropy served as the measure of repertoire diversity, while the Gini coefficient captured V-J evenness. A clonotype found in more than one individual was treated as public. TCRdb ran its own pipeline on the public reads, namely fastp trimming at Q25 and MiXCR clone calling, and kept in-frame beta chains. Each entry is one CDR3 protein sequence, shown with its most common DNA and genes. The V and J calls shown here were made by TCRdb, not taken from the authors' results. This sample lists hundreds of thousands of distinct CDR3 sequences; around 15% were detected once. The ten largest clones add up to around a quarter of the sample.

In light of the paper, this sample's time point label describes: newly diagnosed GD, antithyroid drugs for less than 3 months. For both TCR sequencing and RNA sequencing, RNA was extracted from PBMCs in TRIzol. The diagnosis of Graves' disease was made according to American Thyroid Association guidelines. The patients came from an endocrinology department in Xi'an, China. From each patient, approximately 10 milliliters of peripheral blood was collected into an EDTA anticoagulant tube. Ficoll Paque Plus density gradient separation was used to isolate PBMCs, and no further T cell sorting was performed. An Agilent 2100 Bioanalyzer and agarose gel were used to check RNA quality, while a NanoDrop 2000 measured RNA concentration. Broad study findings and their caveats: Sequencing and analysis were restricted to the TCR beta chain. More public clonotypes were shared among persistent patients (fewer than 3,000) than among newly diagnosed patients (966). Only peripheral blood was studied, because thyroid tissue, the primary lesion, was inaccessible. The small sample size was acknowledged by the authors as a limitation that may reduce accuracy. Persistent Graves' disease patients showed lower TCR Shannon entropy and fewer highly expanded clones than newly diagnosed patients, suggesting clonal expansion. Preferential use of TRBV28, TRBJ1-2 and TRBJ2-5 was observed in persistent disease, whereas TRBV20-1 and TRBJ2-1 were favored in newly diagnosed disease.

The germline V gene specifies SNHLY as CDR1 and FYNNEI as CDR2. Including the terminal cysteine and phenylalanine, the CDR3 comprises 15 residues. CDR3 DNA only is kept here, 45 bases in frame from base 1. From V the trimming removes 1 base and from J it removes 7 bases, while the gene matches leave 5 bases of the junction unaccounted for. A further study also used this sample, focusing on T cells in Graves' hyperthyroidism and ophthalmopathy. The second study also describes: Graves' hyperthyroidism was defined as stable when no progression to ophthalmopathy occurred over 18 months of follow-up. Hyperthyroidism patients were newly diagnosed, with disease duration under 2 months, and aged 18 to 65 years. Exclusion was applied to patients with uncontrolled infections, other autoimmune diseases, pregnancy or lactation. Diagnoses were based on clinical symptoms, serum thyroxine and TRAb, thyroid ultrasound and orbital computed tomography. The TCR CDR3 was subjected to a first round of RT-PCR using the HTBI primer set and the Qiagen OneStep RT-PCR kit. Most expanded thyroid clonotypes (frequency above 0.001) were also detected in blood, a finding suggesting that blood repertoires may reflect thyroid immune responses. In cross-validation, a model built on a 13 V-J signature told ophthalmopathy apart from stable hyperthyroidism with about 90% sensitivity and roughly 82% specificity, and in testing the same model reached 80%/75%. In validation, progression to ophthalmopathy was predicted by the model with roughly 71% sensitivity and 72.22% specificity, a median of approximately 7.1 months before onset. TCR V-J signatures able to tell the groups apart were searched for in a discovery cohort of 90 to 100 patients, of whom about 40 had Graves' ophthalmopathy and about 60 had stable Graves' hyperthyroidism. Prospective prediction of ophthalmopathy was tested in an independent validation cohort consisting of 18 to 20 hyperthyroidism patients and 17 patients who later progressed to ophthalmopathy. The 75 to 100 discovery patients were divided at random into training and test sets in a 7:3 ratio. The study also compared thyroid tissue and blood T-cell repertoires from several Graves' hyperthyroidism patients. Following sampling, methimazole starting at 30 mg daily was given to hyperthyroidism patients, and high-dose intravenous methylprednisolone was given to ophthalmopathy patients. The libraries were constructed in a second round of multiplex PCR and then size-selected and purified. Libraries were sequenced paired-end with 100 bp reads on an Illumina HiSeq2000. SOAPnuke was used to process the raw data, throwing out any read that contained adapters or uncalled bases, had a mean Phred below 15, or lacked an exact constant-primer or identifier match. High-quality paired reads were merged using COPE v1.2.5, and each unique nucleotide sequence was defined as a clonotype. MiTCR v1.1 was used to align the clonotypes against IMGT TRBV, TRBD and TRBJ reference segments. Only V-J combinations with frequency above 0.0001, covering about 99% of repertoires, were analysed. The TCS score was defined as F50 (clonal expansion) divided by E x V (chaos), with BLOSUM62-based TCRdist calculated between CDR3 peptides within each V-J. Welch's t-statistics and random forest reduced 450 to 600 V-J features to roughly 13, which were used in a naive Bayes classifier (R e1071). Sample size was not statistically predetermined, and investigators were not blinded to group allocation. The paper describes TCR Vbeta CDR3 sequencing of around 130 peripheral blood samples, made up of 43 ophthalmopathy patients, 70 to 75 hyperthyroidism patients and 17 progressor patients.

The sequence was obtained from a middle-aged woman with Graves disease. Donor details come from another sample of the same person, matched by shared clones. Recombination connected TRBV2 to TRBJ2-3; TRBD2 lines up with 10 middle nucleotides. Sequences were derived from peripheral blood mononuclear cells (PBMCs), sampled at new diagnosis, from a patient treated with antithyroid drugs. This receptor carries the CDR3 CASSEGSGGANTQYF. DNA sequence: TGTGCCAGCAGTGAAGGAAGCGGGGGGGCGAATACGCAGTATTTT.